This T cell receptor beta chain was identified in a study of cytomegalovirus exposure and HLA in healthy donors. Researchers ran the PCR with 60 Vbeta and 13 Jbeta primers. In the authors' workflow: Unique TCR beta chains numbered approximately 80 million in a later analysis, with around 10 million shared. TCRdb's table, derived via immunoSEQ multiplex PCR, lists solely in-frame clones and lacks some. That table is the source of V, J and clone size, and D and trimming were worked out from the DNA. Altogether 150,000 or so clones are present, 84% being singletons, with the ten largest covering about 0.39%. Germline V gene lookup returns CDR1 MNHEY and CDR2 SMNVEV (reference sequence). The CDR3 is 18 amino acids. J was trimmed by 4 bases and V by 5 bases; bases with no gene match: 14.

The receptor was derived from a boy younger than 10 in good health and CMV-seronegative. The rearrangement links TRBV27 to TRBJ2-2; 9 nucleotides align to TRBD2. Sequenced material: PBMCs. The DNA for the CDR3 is TGTGCCAGCAGTCCCCCACCTAGCGGGATTTTGACCACCGGGGAGCTGTTTTTT. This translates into CASSPPPSGILTTGELFF.